The clone carrying this T cell receptor (beta chain) has only a few counts. The TCR beta library used iRepertoire HTBI primers with Arm-PCR amplification of CDR3. TCRdb called the multiplex PCR reads again in MiXCR, with one record for every CDR3 protein. This table holds 500,000 or so distinct CDR3 sequences, 14% found once. This sample is drawn from a study of regulatory T cells in long-lasting Graves disease. Time point here: newly diagnosed GD, antithyroid drugs for less than 3 months. Preparation of the TCR library used RNA extracted from PBMCs. This sample was also put to use in a study of T cells in Graves' hyperthyroidism and ophthalmopathy. This second report adds: The study defined stable Graves' hyperthyroidism as no ophthalmopathy progression within 18 months. Within blood appeared most thyroid clonotypes that had expanded above 0.001.

The TCR sequence derives from a woman in her 50s with Graves disease. The material was peripheral blood mononuclear cells (PBMCs), obtained at new diagnosis, from a patient treated with antithyroid drugs.

DNA of the CDR3: TGCGCCAGCAGCGTTCAAGGGGTCCTGGGGGCTGAGCAGTTCTTC. This codes for CASSVQGVLGAEQFF. V gene TRBV10-1 combines with J gene TRBJ2-1, with D maybe TRBD1 (6 bases). Looked up from germline, CDR1 is WNHNN and CDR2 is SYGVQD (reference sequence). The CDR3 spans 15 residues. V lost 6 bases, J lost 9 bases, and 21 bases lay in between.